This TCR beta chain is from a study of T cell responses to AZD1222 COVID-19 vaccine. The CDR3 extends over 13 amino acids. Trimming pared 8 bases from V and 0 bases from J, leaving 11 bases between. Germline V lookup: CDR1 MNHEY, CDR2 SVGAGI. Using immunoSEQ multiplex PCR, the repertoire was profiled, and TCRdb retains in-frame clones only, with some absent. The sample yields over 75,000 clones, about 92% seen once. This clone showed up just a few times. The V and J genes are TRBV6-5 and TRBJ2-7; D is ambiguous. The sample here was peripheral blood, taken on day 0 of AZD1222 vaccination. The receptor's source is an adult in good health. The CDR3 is CASAPSSSYEQYF. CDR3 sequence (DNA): TGTGCCAGCGCCCCCTCTTCCTCCTACGAGCAGTACTTC.